These T cell receptor beta chains were read from a single sample in a study of blood T cells in healthy people across ages. TCRdb called the 5' RACE reads again in MiXCR, with one record for every CDR3 protein. The sample comprises 1.5 million to 2 million distinct CDR3 sequences, around half of which are singletons, and approximately 2.1% rests with the top ten. Sequenced sample: blood. These receptors were collected from a woman between 40 and 50 years old in good health. CDR3s include the opening cysteine and the closing phenylalanine or tryptophan. D genes are given only for firm matches. Size is omitted from some rows. Given values are once, few, many or a class for expanded clones.

D gene	clone size	J gene	V gene	CDR3 DNA	CDR3 protein
TRBD1	-	TRBJ2-5	TRBV7-2	TGTGCCAGCACCCCGGGACAGTTTCAAGAGACCCAGTACTTC	CASTPGQFQETQYF
-	few	TRBJ2-7	TRBV5-1	TGCGCCAGCAGCTTGGAGATCGAGGGAACCATCTACGAGCAGTACTTC	CASSLEIEGTIYEQYF
TRBD2	few	TRBJ2-5	TRBV29-1	TGCAGCGTTGACCGGACGGGGGGAGAGACCCAGTACTTC	CSVDRTGGETQYF
-	-	TRBJ1-2	TRBV6-2/TRBV6-3	TGTGCCAGCAGTTACCGGTCTTTAGATGGCTACACCTTC	CASSYRSLDGYTF
TRBD2	few	TRBJ2-7	TRBV6-5	TGTGCCAGCAGCATCATCTCCGGGACTAGGGGCGAGCAGTACTTC	CASSIISGTRGEQYF
-	-	TRBJ1-2	TRBV7-9	TGTGCCAGCAGCTTAGATCTCCATGGCTACACCTTC	CASSLDLHGYTF
TRBD2	few	TRBJ2-1	TRBV7-2	TGTGCCAGCAGCTACGGACTAGCGGGGGGGGATAATGAGCAGTTCTTC	CASSYGLAGGDNEQFF
-	few	TRBJ2-5	TRBV7-8	TGTGCCAGCAGACAACTAGGGGAGACCCAGTACTTC	CASRQLGETQYF
-	-	TRBJ1-1	TRBV4-3	TGCGCCAGCAGCCAAACCAGGGGTCTGGGCACTGAAGCTTTCTTT	CASSQTRGLGTEAFF
-	-	TRBJ1-2	TRBV29-1	TGCAGCGCCTCGGGACGGCTTCAGGCAGGCTCTTATGGCTACACCTTC	CSASGRLQAGSYGYTF